These T cell receptor beta chains were read from a single sample in a study of blood T cell repertoires in COVID-19. The data were produced by immunoSEQ multiplex PCR, yet TCRdb's version contains in-frame clones alone and is incomplete. The sample lists some 70,000 clones; roughly 80% were seen once. The sample comprised peripheral blood. The receptors originated from a man between 60 and 75 years old with acute or convalescent COVID-19. Both conserved end residues are part of each CDR3. The D gene is left open where the match is weak. Clone size appears in some rows only: once, few, many, or a class for an expanded clone.

D | J | size | V | DNA | CDR3
. | TRBJ2-5 | . | TRBV10-2 | TGCGCCAGCAGTGTTGGGAGTATAGAGACCCAGTACTTC | CASSVGSIETQYF
. | TRBJ2-5 | . | TRBV7-9 | TGTGCCAGCACCCAGTCAGGGGCGGAGACCCAGTACTTC | CASTQSGAETQYF
. | TRBJ1-1 | . | TRBV24-1 | TGTGCCACCAGTGATGGGGCCACAGCTTTCTTT | CATSDGATAFF
. | TRBJ1-6 | . | TRBV6-2/TRBV6-3 | TGTGCCAGCAGTTACCTCAATTCACCCCTCCACTTT | CASSYLNSPLHF
. | TRBJ2-2 | . | TRBV18 | TGTGCCAGCTCAGACAGGAACACCGGGGAGCTGTTTTTT | CASSDRNTGELFF
TRBD1 | TRBJ2-1 | . | TRBV11-2 | TGTGCCAGCAGCTTATTGGGACAGTACAATGAGCAGTTCTTC | CASSLLGQYNEQFF
. | TRBJ2-5 | . | TRBV5-1 | TGCGCCAGCAGCTCAAACCAAGAGACCCAGTACTTC | CASSSNQETQYF
. | TRBJ1-1 | . | TRBV19 | TGTGCCAGTAGTACCACGGGACTTTTGAACACTGAAGCTTTCTTT | CASSTTGLLNTEAFF
TRBD1 | TRBJ1-2 | . | TRBV7-2 | TGTGCCAGCAGCTTCGATAGTTGGACAGGCTATGGCTACACCTTC | CASSFDSWTGYGYTF
. | TRBJ2-5 | . | TRBV19 | TGTGCCAGTAGTGAGGCAGCCCAAGAGACCCAGTACTTC | CASSEAAQETQYF
. | TRBJ1-1 | once | TRBV6-2/TRBV6-3 | TGTGCCAGCAGTTACGGTGGGGCGCTGGGGACTGAAGCTTTCTTT | CASSYGGALGTEAFF
. | TRBJ1-4 | . | TRBV19 | TGTGCCAGTAACCGGGCGGAGGTGGGAAAACTGTTTTTT | CASNRAEVGKLFF
TRBD1 | TRBJ2-1 | . | TRBV10-3 | TGTGCCATCAGACAGGGGGCGAATGAGCAGTTCTTC | CAIRQGANEQFF
TRBD2 | TRBJ2-7 | . | TRBV4-3 | TGCGCCAGCAGCCAAGGACTAGCGGGAGAGCAGTACTTC | CASSQGLAGEQYF
. | TRBJ1-5 | . | TRBV2 | TGTGCCAGCAGTGAATCAGGGTTCAATCAGCCCCAGCATTTT | CASSESGFNQPQHF
. | TRBJ1-6 | . | TRBV7-9 | TGTGCCAGCAGCTTAGCTCTGCAGGGGTATTCACCCCTCCACTTT | CASSLALQGYSPLHF
. | TRBJ2-2 | . | TRBV7-2 | TGTGCCAGCAGCCTGGGCGCCGGGGTCTACGGGGAGCTGTTTTTT | CASSLGAGVYGELFF
. | TRBJ2-3 | . | TRBV9 | TGTGCCAGCAGCGTGGGGCAGGGGATAGATACGCAGTATTTT | CASSVGQGIDTQYF
. | TRBJ1-3 | . | TRBV5-1 | TGCGCCAGCAGCGGAGACAGGTTTGCAAACACCATATATTTT | CASSGDRFANTIYF
TRBD1 | TRBJ2-2 | few | TRBV11-2 | TGTGCCAGCAGCCTTAGGACAGGGGTTTCGTCCGGGGAGCTGTTTTTT | CASSLRTGVSSGELFF
. | TRBJ1-1 | . | TRBV14 | TGTGCCAGCAGCCAAGTTTACGGGGGCACTGAAGCTTTCTTT | CASSQVYGGTEAFF
TRBD2 | TRBJ2-3 | few | TRBV7-2 | TGTGCCAGCAGCTCCCTCAACAGCGGGGCGAGAGATACGCAGTATTTT | CASSSLNSGARDTQYF
. | TRBJ2-5 | . | TRBV7-9 | TGTGCCAGCAGCCCAGCTGGTAGCTGGGAGACCCAGTACTTC | CASSPAGSWETQYF
TRBD2 | TRBJ2-5 | . | TRBV5-4 | TGTGCCAGCAGCGGAGGACTAGCGGGGGCACAAGAGACCCAGTACTTC | CASSGGLAGAQETQYF
TRBD1 | TRBJ1-2 | . | TRBV2 | TGTGCCAGCACTTACAGGGGGGGCAACTATGGCTACACCTTC | CASTYRGGNYGYTF
. | TRBJ2-2 | . | TRBV5-1 | TGCGCCAGCAGCTTCCTCGCGGGGGCCGACACCGGGGAGCTGTTTTTT | CASSFLAGADTGELFF
. | TRBJ1-5 | . | TRBV5-4 | TGTGCCAGCAGCCGCGGGGAGGATCAGCCCCAGCATTTT | CASSRGEDQPQHF
. | TRBJ1-1 | . | TRBV4-2 | TGTGCCAGCAGCCAAGATGAGGGAGGGACTGAAGCTTTCTTT | CASSQDEGGTEAFF
. | TRBJ1-6 | once | TRBV5-6 | TGTGCCAGCAGCTTGGATCCGGGAAGTTATTCACCCCTCCACTTT | CASSLDPGSYSPLHF
. | TRBJ1-1 | . | TRBV11-3 | TGTGCCAGCAGCCGGGGGGAATTCATGGAAGCTTTCTTT | CASSRGEFMEAFF
. | TRBJ1-2 | . | TRBV12-3/TRBV12-4 | TGTGCCAGCAGCCCCCCAGGGCGTACTGGCTACACCTTC | CASSPPGRTGYTF
. | TRBJ1-3 | . | TRBV6-5 | TGTGCCAGCAGTAGCCACTGGACTGACGGAAACACCATATATTTT | CASSSHWTDGNTIYF
. | TRBJ1-1 | . | TRBV15 | TGTGCCACCAGCAGAGAAGGCAGGGGCACTGAAGCTTTCTTT | CATSREGRGTEAFF
TRBD2 | TRBJ2-7 | . | TRBV18 | TGTGCCAGCTCACCCGGAGCGGGGAGAGAGCAGTACTTC | CASSPGAGREQYF
TRBD1 | TRBJ2-7 | . | TRBV5-8 | TGTGCCAGCAGCTGGGGAACAGGGCAGGGGGTCTACGAGCAGTACTTC | CASSWGTGQGVYEQYF
TRBD1 | TRBJ2-5 | . | TRBV3-1/TRBV3-2 | TGTGCCACCCGAGAGCGACAGGGGTGGGGCCCAGAGACCCAGTACTTC | CATRERQGWGPETQYF
. | TRBJ2-7 | . | TRBV12-3/TRBV12-4 | TGTGCCAGCAGTTTCCGCTACGAGCAGTACTTC | CASSFRYEQYF
. | TRBJ1-3 | . | TRBV7-2 | TGTGCCAGCAGCTGGGTTTTCAGGGGATCTGGAAACACCATATATTTT | CASSWVFRGSGNTIYF
. | TRBJ2-3 | few | TRBV6-4 | TGTGCCAGCAGTGCTAGCGGCACAGATACGCAGTATTTT | CASSASGTDTQYF
TRBD2 | TRBJ2-3 | . | TRBV24-1 | TGTGCCACCAGTGGGGCTAGCGGCGGCACAGATACGCAGTATTTT | CATSGASGGTDTQYF
TRBD2 | TRBJ2-1 | . | TRBV7-9 | TGTGCCAGCAGCTTAGTTCTAGCGGACACCTACAATGAGCAGTTCTTC | CASSLVLADTYNEQFF
. | TRBJ1-6 | . | TRBV25-1 | TGTGCCACCGAATCTGGGGCAGGATATAATTCACCCCTCCACTTT | CATESGAGYNSPLHF
. | TRBJ1-2 | . | TRBV5-1 | TGCGCCAGCAGCTTGGTTCCGGACTATGGCTACACCTTC | CASSLVPDYGYTF
TRBD1 | TRBJ1-2 | . | TRBV18 | TGTGCCAGCTCACCCGGACAGGGGGTGGGCTATGGCTACACCTTC | CASSPGQGVGYGYTF
. | TRBJ1-4 | . | TRBV15 | TGTGCCACCAGTAGAGGACTAAATGAAAAACTGTTTTTT | CATSRGLNEKLFF
TRBD1 | TRBJ2-6 | . | TRBV18 | TGTGCCAGCTCACTCCTGACAGGGGAGGCCAGCTCTGGGGCCAACGTCCTGACTTTC | CASSLLTGEASSGANVLTF
. | TRBJ1-5 | once | TRBV2 | TGTGCCAGCAGTGAAGGAGCAAGCAATCAGCCCCAGCATTTT | CASSEGASNQPQHF
. | TRBJ1-1 | . | TRBV6-5 | TGTGCCAGCACGCTACACCCTAGGAACACTGAAGCTTTCTTT | CASTLHPRNTEAFF
. | TRBJ1-2 | . | TRBV6-5 | TGTGCCAGCAGCCTTGAGAAGACTTCCTTTGGCTACACCTTC | CASSLEKTSFGYTF
. | TRBJ2-3 | . | TRBV9 | TGTGCCAGCAGCGGGGAGGGGGGGCTCACAGATACGCAGTATTTT | CASSGEGGLTDTQYF
. | TRBJ1-4 | . | TRBV2 | TGTGCCAGCAGTGAATTCACGGGGACTAATGAAAAACTGTTTTTT | CASSEFTGTNEKLFF
. | TRBJ1-2 | . | TRBV14 | TGTGCCAGCAGTCCGACAGGATTTTATGGCTACACCTTC | CASSPTGFYGYTF
TRBD2 | TRBJ2-3 | . | TRBV11-2 | TGTGCCAGCAGCTTAAGACCCCCGCGGGGGACAGATACGCAGTATTTT | CASSLRPPRGTDTQYF
TRBD1 | TRBJ2-2 | . | TRBV14 | TGTGCCAGCAGGTCAACCGGGACAGGGCGCACCGGGGAGCTGTTTTTT | CASRSTGTGRTGELFF
. | TRBJ1-2 | few | TRBV3-1/TRBV3-2 | TGTGCCAGCAGCATGAGGTCCGAAAAGAACTATGGCTACACCTTC | CASSMRSEKNYGYTF